This T cell receptor beta chain was identified during a study of cytomegalovirus exposure and HLA in healthy donors. Study results and caveats: It was confirmed in vitro that a few of the CMV-associated chains were specific for CMV antigens.

Germline CDR1 and CDR2: SGDLS and YYNGEE. The CDR3 loop spans 15 amino acids. Trimming shortened V by 0 bases and J by 8 bases, and 12 bases separated the two germline ends. Some clones are missing from TCRdb's copy, which holds only in-frame ones; the method was immunoSEQ multiplex PCR. The sample holds roughly 120,000 clones, 86% seen once. About this clone: Its target is not known.

The chain combines TRBV9 with TRBJ1-6; no reliable D call. This clonotype was obtained from a man aged 18 to 35 in good health and CMV-seronegative. Sequences were obtained from PBMCs. CDR3 sequence reads: CASSVDGEDYSPLHF. CDR3 bases: TGTGCCAGCAGCGTAGACGGAGAGGACTATTCACCCCTCCACTTT.